Presented here are 3 T cell receptor beta chains from one specimen sequenced in a study of cytomegalovirus exposure and HLA in healthy donors. The repertoire was sequenced with immunoSEQ multiplex PCR; TCRdb's copy has only in-frame clones and lacks some. Here the sample spans 170,000 or so clones, approximately 84% being singletons. Material: PBMCs. These receptors originate from a woman aged 18-29 years in good health and CMV-seropositive.

The chain couples TRBV6-1 to TRBJ2-7; a possible D gene is TRBD2 (6 bases). V was trimmed by 11 bases and J by 7 bases, leaving 15 bases between them. The CDR3 has 11 residues. Germline V gene sequence: CDR1 MNHNS, CDR2 SASEGT. CDR3 DNA sequence: TGTGCCGCGCAGGACGGGAGAGAGCAGTACTTC. This translates into CAAQDGREQYF.

This clone was counted between two and nine times. V gene TRBV6-1 combines with J gene TRBJ2-7, with unresolved D. CDR3 length: 12 amino acids. The germline V gene encodes CDR1 MNHNS and CDR2 SASEGT. V lost 4 bases and J lost 5, with 9 bases in between. CDR3 nucleotides: TGTGCCAGCAGTGTGTTCCCAAACGAGCAGTACTTC. Translated, it gives CASSVFPNEQYF.

The chain joins TRBV5-5 to TRBJ1-1, with TRBD1 matching over 7 bases. This CDR3 spans 14 amino acids. Per the germline V gene, CDR1 is SGHKS and CDR2 is YYEKEE (reference sequence). J lost 2 bases, V lost 5 bases, and 6 bases had no gene match. CDR3 protein: CASRRTGQNTEAFF. The CDR3 DNA reads TGTGCCAGCAGACGGACAGGCCAAAACACTGAAGCTTTCTTT.